Detailed here is one T cell receptor (beta chain). Per the study methods: Reference gene primer amplification gave nucleated cell count estimates. Using immunoSEQ multiplex PCR, the repertoire was profiled, and TCRdb retains in-frame clones only, with some absent. V, J and clone size derive from that table, while D and trimming were established from the DNA sequence. This table has approximately 350,000 clones, about nine tenths appearing once. The ends were cut back, 0 bases at V and 1 base at J, with 10 bases in the middle. This CDR3 is 15 amino acids long. Germline V gives CDR1 SGHDT, CDR2 YYEEEE. This record comes from a study of blood T cell repertoires in COVID-19.

The chain recombines TRBV5-6 with TRBJ1-1; D gene uncertain. Source material: peripheral blood. This sequence originates from a woman aged 70-85 years with COVID-19, enrolled during active disease. CDR3 amino acids: CASSLAGLENTEAFF. DNA of the CDR3: TGTGCCAGCAGCTTGGCGGGGTTGGAGAACACTGAAGCTTTCTTT.